A selection of T cell receptor beta chains follows, all from one sample in a study of blood T cells in healthy people across ages. TCRdb analysed the 5' RACE reads with MiXCR anew, one entry per CDR3 protein. The repertoire holds approximately 880,000 distinct CDR3 sequences, with 45% to 50% as singletons. Sequenced material: blood. These receptors were obtained from a man aged 25-45 years in good health. Both conserved end residues are part of each CDR3. D genes are given only for firm matches. Some rows have no size entry. The others give once, few or many, or a class for an expanded clone.

d_call | j_call | v_call | clone_size | cdr3_aa | cdr3_nt
- | TRBJ2-2 | TRBV3-1 | few | CASSVRARELFF | TGTGCCAGCAGCGTCCGCGCCCGGGAGCTGTTTTTT
- | TRBJ2-6 | TRBV4-3 | few | CASSQDRGGFTTGANVLTF | TGCGCCAGCAGCCAAGATAGGGGGGGCTTTACTACTGGGGCCAACGTCCTGACTTTC
- | TRBJ1-1 | TRBV20-1 | - | CSASRNMNTEAFF | TGCAGTGCTAGCAGGAACATGAACACTGAAGCTTTCTTT
TRBD1 | TRBJ1-1 | TRBV5-1 | - | CASSLLGQSFQAFF | TGCGCCAGCAGCTTGTTGGGACAGAGTTTTCAAGCTTTCTTT
TRBD1 | TRBJ1-4 | TRBV12-3/TRBV12-4 | - | CASSNRGGKLFF | TGTGCCAGCAGCAACAGGGGTGGGAAACTGTTTTTT
- | TRBJ2-7 | TRBV6-5 | - | CASSYSAEPTYEQYF | TGTGCCAGCAGTTACTCGGCAGAGCCAACCTACGAGCAGTACTTC
- | TRBJ2-1 | TRBV9 | many | CASSVHDTEQFF | TGTGCCAGCAGCGTGCATGACACTGAGCAGTTCTTC
- | TRBJ2-7 | TRBV7-8 | - | CASSSMAGAGYEQYF | TGTGCCAGCAGCTCCATGGCGGGGGCGGGCTACGAGCAGTACTTC
TRBD1 | TRBJ1-2 | TRBV28 | - | CASSLGVDRGSGYTF | TGTGCCAGCAGTTTAGGCGTGGACAGGGGGAGTGGCTACACCTTC
- | TRBJ2-3 | TRBV6-1 | - | CASSDSWLDTQYF | TGTGCCAGCAGTGACTCCTGGCTAGATACGCAGTATTTT
- | TRBJ2-5 | TRBV5-1 | - | CASSQGWGQETQYF | TGCGCCAGCAGCCAAGGATGGGGACAAGAGACCCAGTACTTC
- | TRBJ2-1 | TRBV6-4 | - | CASSERASNEQFF | TGTGCCAGCAGTGAAAGGGCAAGCAATGAGCAGTTCTTC
- | TRBJ1-1 | TRBV12-3/TRBV12-4 | - | CASTARGGAEAFF | TGTGCCAGCACTGCCAGGGGAGGCGCTGAAGCTTTCTTT
TRBD1 | TRBJ2-3 | TRBV11-3 | few | CASSSGTGYADTQYF | TGTGCCAGCAGCTCAGGGACAGGGTACGCAGATACGCAGTATTTT
TRBD1 | TRBJ1-1 | TRBV5-1 | - | CASSPDRATTEAFF | TGCGCCAGCAGCCCCGACAGGGCTACCACTGAAGCTTTCTTT
- | TRBJ2-2 | TRBV29-1 | - | CSVEWGTGELFF | TGCAGCGTTGAGTGGGGCACCGGGGAGCTGTTTTTT
- | TRBJ1-2 | TRBV5-6 | once | CASSLVVRGGYTF | TGTGCCAGCAGCTTGGTCGTCAGGGGAGGCTACACCTTC
TRBD2 | TRBJ2-1 | TRBV6-5 | - | CASRTSGGTYNEQFF | TGTGCCAGCAGGACTAGCGGGGGGACTTACAATGAGCAGTTCTTC
- | TRBJ2-7 | TRBV5-1 | few | CASREQGGETYEQYF | TGCGCCAGCAGAGAACAGGGAGGGGAAACCTACGAGCAGTACTTC
- | TRBJ1-2 | TRBV27 | few | CASSPFISYGYTF | TGTGCCAGCAGCCCCTTCATTTCCTATGGCTACACCTTC
- | TRBJ2-7 | TRBV6-2/TRBV6-3 | - | CASNGWTDSYEQYF | TGTGCCAGCAACGGATGGACAGACTCCTACGAGCAGTACTTC
- | TRBJ1-4 | TRBV18 | few | CASSPGSGGIEKLFF | TGTGCCAGCTCACCAGGCAGTGGCGGGATTGAAAAACTGTTTTTT
- | TRBJ1-2 | TRBV29-1 | once | CSVKPTANYGYTF | TGCAGCGTTAAACCCACAGCGAACTATGGCTACACCTTC
TRBD2 | TRBJ2-7 | TRBV7-2 | - | CASSRRLAGTHEQYF | TGTGCCAGCAGCAGAAGACTAGCGGGGACCCACGAGCAGTACTTC
TRBD2 | TRBJ2-6 | TRBV20-1 | few | CSASTAGGLTGANVLTF | TGCAGTGCTAGCACTGCGGGGGGTTTAACTGGGGCCAACGTCCTGACTTTC
- | TRBJ1-5 | TRBV28 | - | CATSQGRLPQHF | TGTGCCACCAGCCAGGGCAGGCTGCCCCAGCATTTT
TRBD1 | TRBJ1-5 | TRBV10-3 | - | CAISESGTAIDQPQHF | TGTGCCATCAGTGAGTCCGGGACAGCTATTGATCAGCCCCAGCATTTT
- | TRBJ2-1 | TRBV7-9 | - | CASSFKHTNNEQFF | TGTGCCAGCAGCTTCAAACACACAAACAATGAGCAGTTCTTC
TRBD1 | TRBJ2-5 | TRBV6-2/TRBV6-3 | few | CASTELGQGAGETQYF | TGTGCCAGCACCGAACTCGGACAGGGGGCTGGAGAGACCCAGTACTTC
TRBD2 | TRBJ2-1 | TRBV20-1 | - | CSAAFLAGGVNEQFF | TGCAGTGCGGCCTTCCTAGCGGGGGGTGTAAATGAGCAGTTCTTC
- | TRBJ2-1 | TRBV12-3/TRBV12-4 | many | CASRLAVNEQFF | TGTGCCAGCAGGTTAGCGGTGAATGAGCAGTTCTTC
TRBD1 | TRBJ1-1 | TRBV28 | - | CASSGQGGWDTEAFF | TGTGCCAGCAGTGGACAGGGAGGCTGGGACACTGAAGCTTTCTTT
- | TRBJ2-1 | TRBV6-2/TRBV6-3 | - | CASSPLYNEQFF | TGTGCCAGCAGCCCGCTCTACAATGAGCAGTTCTTC
- | TRBJ2-3 | TRBV29-1 | - | CSVASVLSTDTQYF | TGCAGCGTTGCGAGCGTCCTTAGCACAGATACGCAGTATTTT
- | TRBJ2-7 | TRBV3-1 | - | CASSQEGGATYEQYF | TGTGCCAGCAGCCAAGAGGGGGGGGCAACCTACGAGCAGTACTTC
- | TRBJ2-2 | TRBV7-2 | - | CAGSFWRAGELFF | TGTGCCGGCAGCTTCTGGAGGGCCGGGGAGCTGTTTTTT
- | TRBJ2-1 | TRBV6-2/TRBV6-3 | - | CDSSYVSGEKQFF | TGTGACAGCAGTTACGTGTCCGGGGAAAAGCAGTTCTTC
- | TRBJ2-5 | TRBV11-2 | - | CASSLEAGALPQYF | TGTGCCAGCAGCTTAGAGGCGGGTGCCCTACCCCAGTACTTC
TRBD1 | TRBJ2-1 | TRBV4-1 | - | CASSQELSWTGYNEQFF | TGCGCCAGCAGCCAAGAGCTCTCCTGGACAGGCTACAATGAGCAGTTCTTC
- | TRBJ2-7 | TRBV6-2/TRBV6-3 | - | CASRTGAGSHYEQYF | TGTGCCAGCAGGACGGGCGCAGGGTCACACTACGAGCAGTACTTC
- | TRBJ1-4 | TRBV20-1 | - | CSARDATGGWEKLFF | TGCAGTGCTAGAGATGCCACGGGAGGGTGGGAAAAACTGTTTTTT
TRBD2 | TRBJ2-3 | TRBV28 | - | CASSQPLARSTDTQYF | TGTGCCAGCAGTCAACCACTAGCGCGAAGCACAGATACGCAGTATTTT
- | TRBJ2-7 | TRBV6-5 | few | CASSYSNRGGIQYEQYF | TGTGCCAGCAGTTACTCCAACAGGGGGGGGATACAATACGAGCAGTACTTC
TRBD2 | TRBJ2-5 | TRBV3-1 | - | CASSRGTSGGAPQETQYF | TGTGCCAGCAGCAGGGGGACTAGCGGGGGCGCCCCCCAGGAGACCCAGTACTTC
TRBD1 | TRBJ2-7 | TRBV27 | - | CASSLVAGGLYEQYF | TGTGCCAGCAGTTTAGTAGCAGGGGGCTTGTACGAGCAGTACTTC
- | TRBJ2-3 | TRBV7-2 | - | CASSLGRGCHRDTQYF | TGTGCCAGCAGCTTAGGCCGGGGGTGCCATCGAGATACGCAGTATTTT
TRBD1 | TRBJ2-2 | TRBV28 | - | CASSLIPGTGNTGELFF | TGTGCCAGCAGTTTAATTCCCGGGACAGGGAACACCGGGGAGCTGTTTTTT
- | TRBJ2-3 | TRBV6-2/TRBV6-3 | - | CASSQGRAADTQYF | TGTGCCAGCAGCCAAGGCAGGGCCGCAGATACGCAGTATTTT
- | TRBJ2-3 | TRBV6-2/TRBV6-3 | - | CASRTGGLGTQYF | TGTGCCAGCAGAACCGGAGGTTTGGGTACGCAGTATTTT
- | TRBJ1-2 | TRBV5-6 | - | CASSHGTLAGGYTF | TGTGCCAGCAGCCACGGGACCCTTGCCGGTGGCTACACCTTC